The next 26 T cell receptor beta chains were all read from a single sample in a study of T cells after yellow fever vaccination. A single record per CDR3 protein comes from TCRdb applying MiXCR to the 5' RACE reads. Of almost 600,000 distinct CDR3 sequences in the sample, roughly 12% were seen once. This specimen consisted of PBMCs, obtained on the day of the yellow fever booster vaccination. Source of these receptors: a man aged 25-40 years who received the YFV17D yellow fever vaccine.

In its sample, this clonotype was seen a few times. This chain connects TRBV7-2 to TRBJ2-3; no definite D call. Per germline, CDR1 SGHTA and CDR2 FQGNSA. The V and J ends lost 5 bases and 0 bases respectively, with 9 bases between them. This CDR3 is built from 14 residues. CDR3 amino acids: CASSPSASTDTQYF. In DNA form, the CDR3 reads TGTGCCAGCAGCCCTAGTGCTAGCACAGATACGCAGTATTTT.

This rearrangement joins TRBV5-1 to TRBJ2-2, with 9 bases lining up with TRBD2. V shed 6 bases, J shed 1 base, and the junction held 4 bases outside the gene matches. This CDR3 contains 15 residues. CDR1 is SGHRS, CDR2 YFSETQ, per germline. CDR3 in amino acids: CASNPLAGNTGELFF. CDR3 nucleotides: TGCGCCAGCAACCCACTAGCGGGGAACACCGGGGAGCTGTTTTTT. Full variable domain (remainder filled in from reference TRBV5-1 and TRBJ2-2): KAGVTQTPRYLIKTRGQQVTLSCSPISGHRSVSWYQQTPGQGLQFLFEYFSETQRNKGNFPGRFSGRQFSNSRSEMNVSTLELGDSALYLCASNPLAGNTGELFFGEGSRLTVL.

The CDR3 DNA sequence: TGCGCCAGCAGCCAAGCATGGGATCCGACAGGGGGTAGTGGAAACACCATATATTTT. Translated, it gives CASSQAWDPTGGSGNTIYF. V and J are TRBV4-3 and TRBJ1-3; 9 bases map to TRBD1. The CDR3 is made up of 19 amino acids. Germline-derived CDR1 and CDR2 are LGHNA and YSLEER. The V segment lost 1 base and the J segment 3 bases; nucleotides outside the gene matches: 13.

CDR3 nucleotide sequence: TGTGCCAGCAGTGAGGGTCACGAGCAGTACTTC. As protein: CASSEGHEQYF. The chain couples TRBV25-1 to TRBJ2-7; D is unclear. The CDR3 totals 11 residues. Germline CDR1 MGHDK, CDR2 SYGVNS. The V gene lost 3 bases and the J gene lost 5 bases, with 5 bases spanning the gap.

CDR3 protein: CASTIRLEGGEQFF. In DNA, the CDR3 is TGTGCCAGCACGATCCGACTAGAAGGGGGTGAGCAGTTCTTC. The chain is built from TRBV11-2 and TRBJ2-1, with D tentatively TRBD1 or TRBD2 (6 bases each). CDR1 and CDR2 (germline): SGHAT, FQNNGV. Trimming took 7 bases from V and 9 from J, leaving 19 bases between them. The CDR3 sequence is 14 residues long.

This clonotype was seen many times. The chain carries TRBV20-1 and TRBJ2-3, with 8 bases identical to TRBD2. The CDR3 extends over 14 amino acids. The trim removed 1 base at V and 2 bases at J, leaving 2 bases unmatched. Germline CDR1 and CDR2: DFQATT and SNEGSKA (reference sequence). The CDR3 loop is CSARVSGNTDTQYF. The CDR3 nucleotides read TGCAGTGCTAGAGTTAGCGGGAACACAGATACGCAGTATTTT.

The V and J genes are TRBV3-1 and TRBJ2-7; tentative D call: TRBD2 (6 bases). V lost 0 bases to trimming and J lost 2 bases, with 17 bases between them. CDR3 length equals 17 residues. Germline assignment: CDR1 LGHDT and CDR2 YNNKEL (reference sequence). The CDR3: CASSQDSLAGLAYEQYF. For the CDR3, the DNA is TGTGCCAGCAGCCAAGATTCCTTGGCGGGGCTGGCCTACGAGCAGTACTTC.

In its sample, this clonotype was seen a few times. The chain is built from TRBV5-1 and TRBJ2-3; 14 nucleotides align to TRBD2. The CDR3 contains 16 residues. V dropped 2 bases and J dropped 5; count of bases not matched to a gene: 4. CDR1 is SGHRS and CDR2 is YFSETQ in the germline V gene. This CDR3 is CASSFGTSGREDTQYF. The DNA of the CDR3 is TGCGCCAGCAGCTTCGGGACTAGCGGGAGAGAAGATACGCAGTATTTT.

The chain employs TRBV29-1 and TRBJ2-2; tentative D call: TRBD1 (5 bases). V was pared by 7 bases and J by 4 bases, with 10 bases between. The CDR3 loop spans 12 amino acids. Germline-derived CDR1 and CDR2 are SQVTM and ANQGSEA. The CDR3 is CSAARATGELFF. CDR3 sequence (DNA): TGCAGCGCCGCCAGGGCCACCGGGGAGCTGTTTTTT.

The chain combines TRBV2 with TRBJ2-3, with TRBD2 matching 9 bases. The CDR3 length is 12 residues. Germline V gene data show CDR1 as SNHLY and CDR2 as FYNNEI. J was trimmed by 4 bases and V by 8 bases; bases with no gene match: 1. CDR3 residues: CASAGGPDTQYF. The CDR3 DNA sequence: TGTGCCAGCGCGGGAGGGCCAGATACGCAGTATTTT.

A few counts support this clonotype. The chain links TRBV24-1 to TRBJ2-7; D is uncertain. The germline V gene has CDR1 KGHDR and CDR2 SFDVKD. V was trimmed by 5 bases and J by 6 bases, leaving 7 bases between them. This CDR3 is built from 11 residues. This CDR3 is CATSAGREQYF. In DNA, the CDR3 is TGTGCCACCAGTGCCGGGCGCGAGCAGTACTTC.

This clonotype was seen only a few times. V usage is TRBV4-3 and J usage is TRBJ2-5; tentative D call: TRBD2 (6 bases). CDR3 size: 16 residues. CDR1 is LGHNA and CDR2 is YSLEER in the germline V gene. The germline V and J ends were trimmed by 0 bases and 4 bases, with 15 bases remaining between them. The CDR3 region is CASSQEVRGGRETQYF. The CDR3, as DNA: TGCGCCAGCAGCCAAGAGGTGCGGGGCGGAAGAGAGACCCAGTACTTC.

This clonotype appeared a few times. The rearrangement links TRBV7-6 to TRBJ2-1; 11 bases agree with TRBD2. Trimming cost V 5 bases and J 4 bases; bases outside gene matches: 10. Germline CDR1 reads SGHVS; CDR2 reads FNYEAQ. The CDR3 extends over 17 amino acids. The CDR3 bases are TGTGCCAGCAGCCCCCGACTAGCGGGACAGATTTACAATGAGCAGTTCTTC. Protein: CASSPRLAGQIYNEQFF.

CDR3: CASSWASAHYEQYF. The CDR3 region has the DNA TGTGCCAGCAGTTGGGCCAGCGCCCACTACGAGCAGTACTTC. The chain couples TRBV6-5 to TRBJ2-7; D gene ambiguous. The germline gives CDR1 MNHEY, CDR2 SVGAGI. The CDR3 consists of 14 residues. Trimming cost V 4 bases and J 3 bases, with 13 bases left between them.

This clonotype was seen more than once but under ten times. V and J are TRBV28 and TRBJ2-3, with 7 nucleotides matching TRBD1. The CDR3 is made up of 16 amino acids. Looked up from germline, CDR1 is MDHEN and CDR2 is SYDVKM. After removal of 2 bases from V and 3 bases from J, the junction contained 8 bases not matched to a gene. The CDR3, as DNA: TGTGCCAGCAGTTTAACCGAAGGGGGCCGAACAGATACGCAGTATTTT. Its protein is CASSLTEGGRTDTQYF.

This clonotype has only a few counts. V gene TRBV29-1 combines with J gene TRBJ2-3; TRBD1 matches 8 bases. Germline V gene sequence: CDR1 SQVTM, CDR2 ANQGSEA. The trim removed 4 bases at V and 1 base at J, leaving 16 bases unmatched. The CDR3 is 18 residues long. The CDR3 region has the DNA TGCAGCGTTGTTTACCAAGACAGGGGCCGATTTCGCACAGATACGCAGTATTTT. This gives the protein CSVVYQDRGRFRTDTQYF.

V usage is TRBV11-2 and J usage is TRBJ1-5, with a possible D match to TRBD1 (6 bases). Germline CDR1 SGHAT, CDR2 FQNNGV. The CDR3 has 12 residues. Trimming shortened V by 4 bases and J by 11 bases, and 12 bases separated the two germline ends. CDR3 sequence (DNA): TGTGCCAGCAGCTCCAGAGACAGGTCCCAGCATTTT. Its protein product is CASSSRDRSQHF.

The J gene is TRBJ2-2, the V gene TRBV5-1; D is uncertain. This CDR3 is built from 14 residues. Germline V gives CDR1 SGHRS, CDR2 YFSETQ. The V end was cut by 2 bases, the J end by 5 bases, with 10 bases between. The CDR3 DNA reads TGCGCCAGCAGCTTCCCCTCGTGTACCGGGGAGCTGTTTTTT. It codes for CASSFPSCTGELFF.

This clonotype was counted ten times or more. This sequence joins TRBV5-1 and TRBJ2-1; 7 bases line up with TRBD1. V shed 5 bases and J 6 bases; nucleotides not matched to a gene: 17. Germline V gene lookup returns CDR1 SGHRS and CDR2 YFSETQ. The CDR3 contains 17 residues. For the CDR3, the DNA is TGCGCCAGCAGTTTATCCCAAGGACAGGAAACTAGCAATGAGCAGTTCTTC. This codes for CASSLSQGQETSNEQFF.

The CDR3 DNA reads as TGTGCCAGCAGTTTTGAGGCGAGGTATAACACTGAAGCTTTCTTT. This encodes CASSFEARYNTEAFF. The chain couples TRBV12-3 or TRBV12-4 to TRBJ1-1, with D unresolved. The CDR3 has 15 amino acids. Trimming cost V 3 bases and J 2 bases, with 13 bases left between them.

This clonotype was seen a few times. The chain employs TRBV28 and TRBJ2-2; 7 bases agree with TRBD2. The V gene end was trimmed by 11 bases and the J gene end by 6 bases; junction bases not matched to a gene: 6. This CDR3 region has 12 residues. The germline V gene encodes CDR1 MDHEN and CDR2 SYDVKM. For the CDR3, the DNA is TGTGCCGCCTGGGAGGGTTCCGGGGAGCTGTTTTTT. It is translated as CAAWEGSGELFF.

This chain uses TRBV6-1 with TRBJ2-3, with 8 bases fitting TRBD2. CDR1 is MNHNS and CDR2 is SASEGT in the germline V gene. The CDR3 totals 16 residues. The V and J ends lost 8 bases and 6 bases, in that order; junction bases with no gene match: 16. CDR3 in DNA: TGTGCCAGCCTACCTTTTTCTGGGACTAGAGGCGATACGCAGTATTTT. Translated: CASLPFSGTRGDTQYF.

This clonotype was observed a handful of times. The chain combines TRBV7-2 with TRBJ2-1, with 10 bases that match TRBD2. The CDR3 contains 15 residues. Germline CDR1 and CDR2: SGHTA and FQGNSA. Losses at the gene ends were 3 bases for V and 16 bases for J; bases not matched to a gene: 15. CDR3 residues: CASSFGEAGGPSDFF. The CDR3 DNA follows: TGTGCCAGCAGCTTTGGGGAAGCGGGAGGGCCCAGTGATTTCTTC.

The chain uses TRBV20-1 and TRBJ2-7; possibly TRBD1 or TRBD2 for D (5 bases each). The CDR3 length is 18 residues. Germline V lookup: CDR1 DFQATT, CDR2 SNEGSKA (reference sequence). Deletions cut 1 base from V and 5 bases from J, with 27 bases between. In nucleotides, the CDR3 is TGCAGTGCTAGAGTCGGCTCTGGGACGTGGGCGTATACGGACGAGCAGTACTTC. It translates to CSARVGSGTWAYTDEQYF.

The chain uses TRBV20-1 and TRBJ2-7; 7 nucleotides agree with TRBD2. The V gene end was trimmed by 0 bases and the J gene end by 5 bases; junction bases not matched to a gene: 10. The CDR3 runs 15 residues. Germline CDR1 is DFQATT and CDR2 is SNEGSKA (reference sequence). CDR3 residues: CSARDMSSGGHEQYF. The CDR3, as DNA: TGCAGTGCTAGAGATATGTCTAGCGGAGGCCACGAGCAGTACTTC.

This clonotype was observed a handful of times. The chain uses TRBV10-3 and TRBJ2-3; TRBD2 aligns across 8 bases. The germline V gene has CDR1 ENHRY and CDR2 SYGVKD. The CDR3 totals 18 residues. The ends lost 4 bases at V and 0 bases at J; junction bases unmatched: 12. CDR3 DNA: TGTGCCATCAGTGGGAGCGGGAGATGGACCTCTAGCACAGATACGCAGTATTTT. Its protein is CAISGSGRWTSSTDTQYF.